These T cell receptor beta chains were read from a single sample in a study of CD8+CD57+ T cells in acquired aplastic anemia. One entry per CDR3 protein, called by TCRdb with MiXCR from the reads. The sample has roughly 120,000 distinct CDR3 sequences; approximately 50% are singletons. The sample consisted of sorted CD4+, CD8+, or CD8+CD57+ T cells (not recorded which) from PBMCs. The receptors originated from a human donor with aplastic anemia. Both conserved end residues are part of each CDR3. Fields, in order: J gene, D gene, clone size, V gene, CDR3 protein, CDR3 DNA. The D gene is left open where the match is weak. The size of a clone is reported for some rows only, either as once, few or many, or as a class for expanded clones.

j_gene: TRBJ2-3; d_gene: -; abundance: -; v_gene: TRBV20-1; CDR3aa: CSGSDRRSTDTQYF; CDR3nt: TGCAGTGGATCGGACAGAAGAAGCACAGATACGCAGTATTTT
j_gene: TRBJ1-5; d_gene: TRBD1; abundance: -; v_gene: TRBV11-2; CDR3aa: CASSLLGQDQPQHF; CDR3nt: TGTGCCAGCAGCTTATTAGGACAGGATCAGCCCCAGCATTTT
j_gene: TRBJ2-7; d_gene: TRBD2; abundance: -; v_gene: TRBV2; CDR3aa: CAIRTSESYEQYF; CDR3nt: TGTGCCATCAGGACTAGTGAGTCCTACGAGCAGTACTTC
j_gene: TRBJ2-7; d_gene: TRBD1; abundance: -; v_gene: TRBV10-3; CDR3aa: CATRTGATKPYEQHF; CDR3nt: TGTGCCACCCGGACAGGGGCCACTAAGCCCTACGAGCAGCACTTC
j_gene: TRBJ2-7; d_gene: -; abundance: few; v_gene: TRBV10-3; CDR3aa: CAAGNLAGYEQYF; CDR3nt: TGTGCCGCCGGGAATCTTGCGGGCTACGAGCAGTACTTC
j_gene: TRBJ2-1; d_gene: -; abundance: -; v_gene: TRBV5-4; CDR3aa: CASSLAWGSGEQFF; CDR3nt: TGTGCCAGCAGCTTGGCCTGGGGGAGTGGTGAGCAGTTCTTC
j_gene: TRBJ2-2; d_gene: TRBD2; abundance: many; v_gene: TRBV19; CDR3aa: CASSSRETGELFF; CDR3nt: TGTGCCAGTAGTTCGCGGGAGACCGGGGAGCTGTTTTTT
j_gene: TRBJ1-3; d_gene: TRBD1; abundance: -; v_gene: TRBV4-1; CDR3aa: CASSQATTGSGNTIYF; CDR3nt: TGCGCCAGCAGCCAGGCAACGACAGGGTCTGGAAACACCATATATTTT
j_gene: TRBJ2-2; d_gene: -; abundance: -; v_gene: TRBV7-7; CDR3aa: CAGGSNTGELFF; CDR3nt: TGTGCTGGGGGATCTAACACCGGGGAGCTGTTTTTT
j_gene: TRBJ2-1; d_gene: -; abundance: many; v_gene: TRBV5-6; CDR3aa: CASSTGDEQFF; CDR3nt: TGTGCCAGCAGCACGGGCGATGAGCAGTTCTTC
j_gene: TRBJ2-5; d_gene: -; abundance: -; v_gene: TRBV2; CDR3aa: CAGLGAQETQYF; CDR3nt: TGTGCCGGGCTGGGGGCCCAAGAGACCCAGTACTTC
j_gene: TRBJ2-1; d_gene: -; abundance: -; v_gene: TRBV9; CDR3aa: CASSGSGYWEGGTSFF; CDR3nt: TGTGCCAGCAGCGGGTCCGGGTATTGGGAGGGGGGCACCTCGTTCTTC
j_gene: TRBJ1-6; d_gene: -; abundance: -; v_gene: TRBV7-6; CDR3aa: CASSLKGDSPLHF; CDR3nt: TGTGCCAGCAGCTTGAAGGGTGATTCACCCCTCCACTTT
j_gene: TRBJ1-2; d_gene: -; abundance: many; v_gene: TRBV25-1; CDR3aa: CASSDTGTFYGYTF; CDR3nt: TGTGCCAGCAGTGATACCGGGACCTTCTATGGCTACACCTTC
j_gene: TRBJ1-6; d_gene: TRBD1; abundance: -; v_gene: TRBV25-1; CDR3aa: CASSYPKGVGTGNSPLHF; CDR3nt: TGTGCCAGCAGTTACCCCAAAGGGGTAGGGACAGGGAATTCACCCCTCCACTTT
j_gene: TRBJ2-2; d_gene: -; abundance: -; v_gene: TRBV19; CDR3aa: CASSIGSATGELFF; CDR3nt: TGTGCCAGTAGTATCGGCTCTGCTACCGGGGAGCTGTTTTTT
j_gene: TRBJ2-5; d_gene: TRBD2; abundance: many; v_gene: TRBV6-2/TRBV6-3; CDR3aa: CASSYGRLAGLQETQYF; CDR3nt: TGTGCCAGCAGTTACGGGAGACTAGCGGGCCTGCAAGAGACCCAGTACTTC